This T cell receptor (beta chain) derives from a study of blood T cell repertoires in COVID-19. Study context: From T cells, B-cell-depleted T cells, or PBMCs came the material, which was cDNA or gDNA.

Profiled with immunoSEQ multiplex PCR; TCRdb holds only in-frame clones, not every one. Counted here are approximately 160,000 clones, approximately 84% occurring once; the ten biggest clones make up 12% to 15%. The sequencing sample was made of peripheral blood. The TCR comes from a man aged 18-30 years with active or convalescent COVID-19.

The CDR3 bases are TGCGCCAGCACGCCATCGCCGGGACAGGGGGTGTACACCGGGGAGCTGTTTTTT. It translates to CASTPSPGQGVYTGELFF. The V gene is TRBV5-1, the J gene TRBJ2-2, with 11 bases matching TRBD1. Trimming removed 6 bases from V and 3 bases from J; junction bases left unmatched: 13. The CDR3 runs 18 residues. Germline V gene data show CDR1 as SGHRS and CDR2 as YFSETQ.